This T cell receptor beta chain was sequenced during a study of early T cells in non-severe SARS-CoV-2 infection. This clonotype was seen only a few times. The germline V gene has CDR1 SGHNT and CDR2 YYREEE (reference sequence). The junction had 9 bases not matched to a gene; V was cut back by 4 bases and J by 4 bases. The CDR3 has 15 residues. TCRdb fed the 5' RACE reads into MiXCR, producing one record per CDR3 protein. The table includes approximately 42,000 distinct CDR3 sequences, around 7% detected once. The clonotype was recovered from an adult who was a healthcare worker with PCR-confirmed SARS-CoV-2 infection or an uninfected control (not recorded which). The chain uses TRBV5-4 and TRBJ2-7; 9 bases align to TRBD1. Sequenced input: whole blood. DNA of the CDR3: TGTGCCAGCAGCCCCGGGACAGGGACCTCTTACGAGCAGTACTTC. Translation: CASSPGTGTSYEQYF.